These 10 T cell receptor beta chains were all obtained from the same sample, sequenced in a study of read filtering for tumor transcriptome and immune sequencing. The library was built from roughly 400 ng RNA with molecular barcoded adaptors for alpha/delta and beta/gamma chains. TCRdb ran MiXCR on the reads and lists one entry per CDR3 protein. The sample has tens of thousands of distinct CDR3 sequences; roughly 14% are singletons. The specimen was a population of CD138-negative cells sorted from bone marrow. The origin of the receptors is a donor aged 40 or over with multiple myeloma.

About this clonotype: Compared with germline, one end of the junction differs, possibly owing to a read error. The gene calls are TRBV20-1 and TRBJ2-1, with 9 bases identical to TRBD2. The CDR3 spans 16 residues. Germline values: CDR1 DFQATT, CDR2 SNEGSKA (reference sequence). CDR3 nucleotide sequence: TGCGGTGCTAGAGATTGGGCTAGCGGGGAATACAATGAGCAGTTCTTC. Translating gives CGARDWASGEYNEQFF.

The sample holds many counts of this clonotype. The gene calls are TRBV7-9 and TRBJ2-6; D unresolved. Germline lookup yields CDR1 SEHNR and CDR2 FQNEAQ (reference sequence). V lost 1 base, J lost 1 base, and 8 bases lay in between. The CDR3 is made up of 16 amino acids. The CDR3 region has the DNA TGTGCCAGCAGCTTAGTTCCTGCTTCTGGGGCCAACGTCCTGACTTTC. Protein: CASSLVPASGANVLTF.

With respect to this clonotype: A much larger clone is a single base away; this may be a read error. The chain carries TRBV19 and TRBJ2-2, with TRBD2 as a possible D gene (5 bases). Germline CDR1 and CDR2: LNHDA and SQIVND (reference sequence). The CDR3 contains 15 residues. With 7 bases removed from V and 0 bases from J, the gap between germline ends came to 12 bases. The CDR3 loop is CASTGGDTNTGELFF. DNA for the CDR3: TGTGCCAGTACAGGAGGCGACACGAACACCGGGGAGCTGTTTTTT. Full variable domain (remainder filled in from reference TRBV19 and TRBJ2-2): DGGITQSPKYLFRKEGQNVTLSCEQNLNHDAMYWYRQDPGQGLRLIYYSQIVNDFQKGDIAEGYSVSREKKESFPLTVTSAQKNPTAFYLCASTGGDTNTGELFFGEGSRLTVL.

This clonotype came up many times. The J gene is TRBJ2-2, the V gene TRBV24-1, with 12 bases that match TRBD2. The germline V gene has CDR1 KGHDR and CDR2 SFDVKD. The CDR3 has 18 amino acids. V gave up 3 bases and J gave up 6 bases; unmatched junction bases: 10. The CDR3 region is CATSDPWTSGTAPGELFF. As DNA, the CDR3 is TGTGCCACCAGTGATCCTTGGACTAGCGGGACGGCGCCCGGGGAGCTGTTTTTT.

A word on this clonotype: This may be a read error, as it is one base from a much larger clone. V and J are TRBV30 and TRBJ2-5, with D perhaps matching TRBD1 or TRBD2 (5 bases each). The V end was cut by 7 bases, the J end by 7 bases, with 13 bases between. Germline V gene lookup returns CDR1 GTSNPN and CDR2 SVGIG (reference sequence). This CDR3 is built from 11 residues. CDR3 in amino acids: CASGQGGTQYF. Written as DNA, the CDR3 is TGTGCCTCCGGACAAGGAGGGACCCAGTACTTC.

This clonotype turned up a few times. A much bigger clone sits one base away, suggesting this may be a read error. The rearrangement joins TRBV5-4 to TRBJ2-3; 14 nucleotides agree with TRBD2. The ends lost 7 bases at V and 6 bases at J; junction bases unmatched: 7. CDR1 SGHNT and CDR2 YYREEE come from the germline V gene (reference sequence). The CDR3 covers 15 residues. The CDR3 here is CASGQGLAGVDTQYF. The CDR3 bases are TGTGCCAGCGGCCAGGGACTAGCGGGAGTTGATACGCAGTATTTT. The full variable domain, rest sourced from reference TRBV5-4 and TRBJ2-3, is ETGVTQSPTHLIKTRGQQVTLRCSSQSGHNTVSWYQQALGQGPQFIFQYYREEENGRGNFPPRFSGLQFPNYSSELNVNALELDDSALYLCASGQGLAGVDTQYFGPGTRLTVL.

This clonotype has at least ten counts. The chain couples TRBV18 to TRBJ2-2; D unresolved. Trimming removed 1 base from V and 4 bases from J, with 10 bases in between. From germline, CDR1 is KGHSH and CDR2 LQKENI. There are 15 residues in the CDR3. CDR3 in amino acids: CASSPQGKGTGELFF. The CDR3 DNA is TGTGCCAGCTCACCACAGGGAAAGGGCACCGGGGAGCTGTTTTTT.

This clonotype was seen at least ten times. The V call is TRBV19, the J call TRBJ1-1, with D unresolved. Germline CDR1 reads LNHDA; CDR2 reads SQIVND (reference sequence). The CDR3 spans 13 residues. V lost 4 bases, J lost 8 bases, and 14 bases lay in between. In DNA, the CDR3 is TGTGCCAGTAGTAAGATGGAGATAGCCGAAGCTTTCTTT. Amino acids: CASSKMEIAEAFF.

This clonotype was counted ten times or more. The rearrangement joins TRBV11-3 to TRBJ1-1, with no clear D. The CDR3 spans 12 residues. The V and J ends lost 4 bases and 3 bases respectively, with 6 bases between them. Germline V CDR1 and CDR2: SGHNT, YENEEA. The CDR3 bases are TGTGCCAGCAGCTCCTCAGACACTGAAGCTTTCTTT. It yields the protein CASSSSDTEAFF.

This clonotype appeared many times. The chain links TRBV20-1 to TRBJ2-1; 7 bases are a match to TRBD1. V shed 6 bases and J 6 bases; nucleotides not matched to a gene: 14. The germline V gene has CDR1 DFQATT and CDR2 SNEGSKA (reference sequence). There are 15 residues in the CDR3. CDR3 coding DNA: TGCAGTGCGCCCGACAGGGTGAGCTCCGGCAATGAGCAGTTCTTC. Amino acid sequence: CSAPDRVSSGNEQFF.